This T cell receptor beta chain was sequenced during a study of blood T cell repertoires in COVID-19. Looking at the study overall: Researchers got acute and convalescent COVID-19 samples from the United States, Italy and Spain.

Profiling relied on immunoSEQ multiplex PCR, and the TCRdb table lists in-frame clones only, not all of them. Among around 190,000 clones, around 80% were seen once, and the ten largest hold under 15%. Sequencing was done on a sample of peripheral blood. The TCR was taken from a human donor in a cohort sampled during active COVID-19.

DNA of the CDR3: TGTGCCAGCAGTTCGGGACTAGGCAACACCGGGGAGCTGTTTTTT. Protein sequence: CASSSGLGNTGELFF. The chain uses TRBV6-2 or TRBV6-3 and TRBJ2-2; 8 bases are a match to TRBD2. Germline values: CDR1 MNHEY, CDR2 SVGEGT. The CDR3 has 15 amino acids. With 4 bases clipped from V and 2 bases from J, the junction kept 3 bases outside the gene matches.